This TCR beta chain was captured by sequencing in a study of technical replicates of blood from a few donors (dated by TCRdb to the late 2010s). The CDR3 holds 15 amino acids from the cysteine to the phenylalanine. Just the 45-base CDR3 DNA is kept, in frame starting at base 1. V and J lose 2 bases and 3 bases, and a span of 14 bases separates them. Per the germline V gene (reference sequence), MNHNY is the CDR1 and SVGAGI is the CDR2. Concerning this clone: Which antigen it targets is not known. The record has no base qualities; no much larger clone is one base away.

Libraries were prepared through the immunoSEQ multiplex PCR assay. TCRdb mirrors the immuneACCESS table, restricted to in-frame sequences. Some clones are absent from its copies; in checked studies, under half trace to an unresolved V gene, and the reason for the others is unknown. This sample gives approximately 70,000 clones in total; 80% to 95% of them show up just once. The ten largest clones take up around 0.38% of the sample. The sequenced sample consisted of T cells isolated from PBMCs. In this chain, TRBV6-6 is recombined with TRBJ2-7, and possibly TRBD1, on 5 matching bases. This sequence originates from a human donor in good health. The CDR3 amino acid sequence is: CASSYATVLNYEQYF. The DNA sequence is TGTGCCAGCAGTTACGCGACAGTCCTCAACTACGAGCAGTACTTC.